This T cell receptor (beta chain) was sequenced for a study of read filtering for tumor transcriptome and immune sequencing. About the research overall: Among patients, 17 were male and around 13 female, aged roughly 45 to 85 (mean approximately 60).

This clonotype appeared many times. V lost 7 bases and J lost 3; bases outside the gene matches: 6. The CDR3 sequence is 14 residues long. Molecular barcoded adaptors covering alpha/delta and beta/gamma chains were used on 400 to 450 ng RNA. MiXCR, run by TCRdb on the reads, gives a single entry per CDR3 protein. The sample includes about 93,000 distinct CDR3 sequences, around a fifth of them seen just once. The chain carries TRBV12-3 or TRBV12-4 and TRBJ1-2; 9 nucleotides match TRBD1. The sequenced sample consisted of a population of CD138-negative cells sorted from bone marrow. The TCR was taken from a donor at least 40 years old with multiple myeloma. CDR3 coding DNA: TGTGCCAGCACCCTCACAGGGGGCTACTATGGCTACACCTTC. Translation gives CASTLTGGYYGYTF.